Each of the 24 T cell receptor beta chains below was sequenced from the same sample in a study of shared clonotypes between healthy human individuals. The method was immunoSEQ multiplex PCR; TCRdb's version includes in-frame clones alone and lacks a portion of them. The table includes around 2,100,000 clones, just under 95% detected once. Naive-designated CD8 cells lacked CD45RO, were positively enriched for CCR7, and omitted terminally differentiated effector memory CD45RA+ cells. Sequencing was performed on naive CD8+ T cells sorted from blood. These receptor sequences come from a young man in good health.

The gene calls are TRBV5-4 and TRBJ1-2; D gene uncertain. Trimming left V 4 bases short and J 3 bases short, with 16 bases between. The CDR3 length is 15 residues. The germline V gene encodes CDR1 SGHNT and CDR2 YYREEE (reference sequence). The CDR3 nucleotides read TGTGCCAGCAGCCCCCTGGGCAGGATTGACTATGGCTACACCTTC. Translated: CASSPLGRIDYGYTF.

Worth noting for this clone: Within the sample, other DNA sequences also encode this same CDR3. The chain has TRBV7-9 and TRBJ2-7; D may match TRBD1 or TRBD2 (5 bases each). The V gene lost 1 base and the J gene lost 7 bases, with 8 bases spanning the gap. The CDR3 consists of 12 residues. Looked up from germline, CDR1 is SEHNR and CDR2 is FQNEAQ (reference sequence). The DNA of the CDR3 is TGTGCCAGCAGCTTAGGGGGGAGAGAGCAGTACTTC. Its translation is CASSLGGREQYF.

The chain couples TRBV7-9 to TRBJ1-3; D unresolved. CDR1 is SEHNR, CDR2 FQNEAQ, per germline (reference sequence). This CDR3 has 13 residues. The germline V and J ends were trimmed by 1 base and 4 bases, with 5 bases remaining between them. The CDR3 nucleotides are TGTGCCAGCAGCTTAGTTATGGGAAACACCATATATTTT. Translated, it gives CASSLVMGNTIYF. Supplemented by reference TRBV7-9 and TRBJ1-3, the full variable domain reads DTGVSQNPRHKITKRGQNVTFRCDPISEHNRLYWYRQTLGQGPEFLTYFQNEAQLEKSRLLSDRFSAERPKGSFSTLEIQRTEQGDSAMYLCASSLVMGNTIYFGEGSWLTVV.

The chain employs TRBV14 and TRBJ1-5; 7 bases match TRBD1. The CDR3 runs 14 residues. Germline trimming cut 6 bases from V and 4 bases from J; bases unmatched to any gene: 6. Germline-derived CDR1 and CDR2 are SGHDN and FVKESK. The CDR3 is CASRRQGDNQPQHF. CDR3 bases: TGTGCCAGCAGGAGACAGGGCGATAATCAGCCCCAGCATTTT.

Comment on this clone: The same CDR3 also results from other DNA sequences found in this sample. The chain couples TRBV6-5 to TRBJ1-2; D is unresolved. Trimming took off 6 bases at V and 5 bases at J, with 7 bases between the two ends. This CDR3 comprises 11 residues. Germline V gene data show CDR1 as MNHEY and CDR2 as SVGAGI. The CDR3 coding sequence is TGTGCCAGCAGCCCCGGTTATGGCTACACCTTC. Protein: CASSPGYGYTF.

The V and J genes are TRBV7-6 and TRBJ1-3; D gene unclear. The CDR3 consists of 14 residues. The V and J ends lost 5 bases and 3 bases respectively, with 11 bases between them. The germline V gene encodes CDR1 SGHVS and CDR2 FNYEAQ. CDR3 amino acids: CASSPEGGGNTIYF. The DNA of the CDR3 is TGTGCCAGCAGCCCGGAGGGTGGTGGAAACACCATATATTTT.

The chain carries TRBV9 and TRBJ2-2; no reliable D call. The germline V gene has CDR1 SGDLS and CDR2 YYNGEE. The germline V and J ends were trimmed by 3 bases and 0 bases, with 6 bases remaining between them. This CDR3 contains 14 residues. This CDR3 is CASSDHSNTGELFF. CDR3 coding DNA: TGTGCCAGCAGCGACCACTCGAACACCGGGGAGCTGTTTTTT.

The V gene is TRBV27, the J gene TRBJ2-3, with 9 bases lining up with TRBD2. The V and J ends lost 6 bases and 2 bases, in that order; junction bases with no gene match: 9. Looked up from germline, CDR1 is MNHEY and CDR2 is SMNVEV (reference sequence). The CDR3 loop spans 16 amino acids. CDR3 sequence: CASRVAGGRVTDTQYF. In DNA form, the CDR3 reads TGTGCCAGCAGAGTTGCGGGGGGGCGGGTCACAGATACGCAGTATTTT.

This rearrangement joins TRBV4-2 to TRBJ1-2; D is ambiguous. Per germline, CDR1 LGHNA and CDR2 YNFKEQ. The CDR3 length is 13 residues. The V end lost 4 bases, the J end lost 1 base, and 7 bases lay between the germline ends. CDR3 bases: TGTGCCAGCAGCCCCGACTTTAACTATGGCTACACCTTC. Translated: CASSPDFNYGYTF.

V is TRBV10-3 and J is TRBJ1-5; D uncertain. In germline, CDR1 is ENHRY, CDR2 SYGVKD. This CDR3 spans 15 amino acids. V shed 6 bases and J shed 2 bases, with 14 bases lying between them. DNA of the CDR3: TGTGCCATCAGAAGCGAGAGTTTGGGCAATCAGCCCCAGCATTTT. Translation: CAIRSESLGNQPQHF.

The chain has TRBV2 and TRBJ1-4; 10 positions match TRBD1. With 6 bases clipped from V and 6 bases from J, the junction kept 7 bases outside the gene matches. The CDR3 consists of 15 residues. CDR1 SNHLY and CDR2 FYNNEI come from the germline V gene. CDR3 region: CASSGPGQGYEKLFF. CDR3 bases: TGTGCCAGCAGCGGACCGGGACAGGGGTATGAAAAACTGTTTTTT.

The rearrangement links TRBV5-6 to TRBJ1-5, with D hard to call. The CDR3 runs 15 residues. V lost 2 bases, J lost 2 bases, and 11 bases lay in between. The germline V gene has CDR1 SGHDT and CDR2 YYEEEE. CDR3 sequence: CASSFLTSGNQPQHF. CDR3 bases: TGTGCCAGCAGCTTCCTTACCTCGGGCAATCAGCCCCAGCATTTT.

V and J are TRBV4-1 and TRBJ1-6; D uncertain. The CDR3 spans 17 residues. V gave up 0 bases and J gave up 7 bases, with 16 bases separating them. Germline loops: CDR1 MGHRA, CDR2 YSYEKL. DNA of the CDR3: TGCGCCAGCAGCCAAGATGCATTCGGGGTCTCGAATTCACCCCTCCACTTT. Protein product: CASSQDAFGVSNSPLHF.

Comment on this clone: Within the sample, other DNA sequences also encode this same CDR3. The chain carries TRBV4-1 and TRBJ2-7, with D tentatively TRBD2 (5 bases). There are 14 residues in the CDR3. The ends were cut back, 3 bases at V and 0 bases at J, with 9 bases in the middle. In germline, CDR1 is MGHRA, CDR2 YSYEKL. The CDR3 coding sequence is TGCGCCAGCAGCCATTCGGGGAGCTCCTACGAGCAGTACTTC. It specifies CASSHSGSSYEQYF.

The chain recombines TRBV19 with TRBJ1-5; 7 bases fit TRBD1. The germline CDR1 and CDR2 sequences are LNHDA and SQIVND (reference sequence). This CDR3 has 15 amino acids. The trim removed 5 bases at V and 0 bases at J, leaving 4 bases unmatched. The CDR3 spells CASSLRDSSNQPQHF. Here the CDR3 DNA reads TGTGCCAGTAGTCTCCGGGACAGTAGCAATCAGCCCCAGCATTTT.

The chain is built from TRBV7-9 and TRBJ1-3, with no clear D. Trimming took off 5 bases at V and 2 bases at J, with 7 bases between the two ends. The CDR3 has 13 amino acids. Germline CDR1 reads SEHNR; CDR2 reads FQNEAQ (reference sequence). CDR3 loop: CASSHTAGNTIYF. DNA for the CDR3: TGTGCCAGCAGCCACACAGCTGGAAACACCATATATTTT. Full variable domain (missing parts from reference TRBV7-9 and TRBJ1-3): DTGVSQNPRHKITKRGQNVTFRCDPISEHNRLYWYRQTLGQGPEFLTYFQNEAQLEKSRLLSDRFSAERPKGSFSTLEIQRTEQGDSAMYLCASSHTAGNTIYFGEGSWLTVV.

The chain carries TRBV29-1 and TRBJ1-2; D not resolved. V shed 5 bases and J shed 5 bases, with 15 bases lying between them. Looked up from germline, CDR1 is SQVTM and CDR2 is ANQGSEA. The CDR3 is made up of 13 amino acids. The DNA of the CDR3 is TGCAGCGTTTTTCCGCGAGACATATATGGCTACACCTTC. Protein: CSVFPRDIYGYTF.

V is TRBV7-9 and J is TRBJ1-1, with TRBD1 matching over 11 bases. The CDR3 extends over 15 amino acids. The germline gives CDR1 SEHNR, CDR2 FQNEAQ (reference sequence). After removal of 3 bases from V and 6 bases from J, the junction contained 6 bases not matched to a gene. The CDR3 region is CASSFPDRGHAEAFF. The CDR3 coding sequence is TGTGCCAGCAGCTTTCCGGACAGGGGGCATGCTGAAGCTTTCTTT.

The chain links TRBV6-5 to TRBJ2-5, with D perhaps assigned TRBD1 or TRBD2 (5 bases each). This CDR3 contains 14 residues. V was shortened by 2 bases and J by 0 bases, with 7 bases between the two germline ends. The germline CDR1 and CDR2 sequences are MNHEY and SVGAGI. The CDR3 here is CASSYMGDQETQYF. The CDR3 region has the DNA TGTGCCAGCAGTTACATGGGGGACCAAGAGACCCAGTACTTC.

V is TRBV18 and J is TRBJ1-5; 8 bases line up with TRBD1. The CDR3 is 14 residues long. Germline V gene data show CDR1 as KGHSH and CDR2 as LQKENI. The V gene end was trimmed by 5 bases and the J gene end by 5 bases; junction bases not matched to a gene: 5. For the CDR3, the DNA is TGTGCCAGCTCAACACAGGGGGAGTATCAGCCCCAGCATTTT. Its protein product is CASSTQGEYQPQHF.

The chain links TRBV7-2 to TRBJ2-7; no clear D. Germline CDR1 and CDR2: SGHTA and FQGNSA. The CDR3 is made up of 15 amino acids. V lost 3 bases and J 3 bases, leaving 15 bases between the germline ends. CDR3 loop: CASSFFGPTGYEQYF. DNA for the CDR3: TGTGCCAGCAGCTTTTTCGGTCCGACGGGCTACGAGCAGTACTTC.

The CDR3 reads CASSLPGQIGAEQFF. CDR3 bases: TGTGCCAGCAGCCTTCCGGGACAGATCGGGGCTGAGCAGTTCTTC. The chain uses TRBV7-9 and TRBJ2-1, with TRBD1 identical over 7 bases. With 5 bases clipped from V and 9 bases from J, the junction kept 13 bases outside the gene matches. CDR1 and CDR2 (germline): SEHNR, FQNEAQ (reference sequence). This CDR3 has 15 residues.

This rearrangement joins TRBV30 to TRBJ2-7; tentatively, D is TRBD1 or TRBD2 (6 bases each). CDR3 length: 12 amino acids. V was cut by 5 bases and J by 0 bases, with 8 bases left in between. Germline V gene lookup returns CDR1 GTSNPN and CDR2 SVGIG (reference sequence). CDR3 region: CAWGGGSYEQYF. CDR3 coding DNA: TGTGCCTGGGGAGGGGGCTCCTACGAGCAGTACTTC.

This sequence joins TRBV27 and TRBJ2-5; 12 bases align to TRBD1. The V and J ends lost 4 bases and 2 bases, in that order; junction bases with no gene match: 20. The CDR3 runs 21 residues. In germline, CDR1 is MNHEY, CDR2 SMNVEV (reference sequence). The CDR3 DNA follows: TGTGCCAGCAGTTCGCCGGGACAGGGGGCGATGGGGCCCCTATTTCAAGAGACCCAGTACTTC. Translating it yields CASSSPGQGAMGPLFQETQYF.